This TCR beta chain was identified in a study of T cells after yellow fever vaccination. The germline V gene encodes CDR1 SQVTM and CDR2 ANQGSEA. This CDR3 is 14 amino acids long. The trim removed 4 bases at V and 5 bases at J, leaving 9 bases unmatched. TCRdb recomputed calls from the 5' RACE reads with MiXCR, one row per CDR3 protein. The sample holds 600,000 to 750,000 distinct CDR3 sequences, approximately 13% seen once. The clonotype comes from a young man who received the YFV17D yellow fever vaccine. The chain employs TRBV29-1 and TRBJ1-2; 8 bases line up with TRBD1. Sequences were derived from PBMCs, sampled on the day of the yellow fever booster vaccination. The CDR3 sequence: CSVGETGEGYGYTF. The CDR3 DNA sequence: TGCAGCGTTGGGGAGACAGGGGAGGGGTATGGCTACACCTTC.